This entry lists 28 T cell receptor beta chains sequenced from one sample in a study of blood T cell repertoires in COVID-19. TCRdb's table, derived via immunoSEQ multiplex PCR, lists solely in-frame clones and lacks some. The repertoire holds a few hundred thousand clones, with roughly 90% as singletons. Sequencing was performed on PBMCs or T cells enriched from blood (not recorded which). Receptors were obtained from a woman aged 18 to 35 with acute COVID-19.

The rearrangement uses TRBV2 and TRBJ1-1; no clear D. V lost 6 bases to trimming and J lost 6 bases, with 11 bases between them. Germline V lookup: CDR1 SNHLY, CDR2 FYNNEI. This CDR3 comprises 12 residues. The CDR3 DNA reads as TGTGCCAGCAGAACGGCGGGCGCTGAAGCTTTCTTT. This codes for CASRTAGAEAFF.

The rearrangement joins TRBV9 to TRBJ1-2, with D tentatively TRBD1 (6 bases). This CDR3 region has 13 residues. Trimming took 7 bases from V and 2 from J, leaving 12 bases between them. Germline V gene lookup returns CDR1 SGDLS and CDR2 YYNGEE. The CDR3 DNA reads TGTGCCAGCTCAAGGGACACAAACTATGGCTACACCTTC. Protein product: CASSRDTNYGYTF. The full variable domain, completed using reference TRBV9 and TRBJ1-2, is DSGVTQTPKHLITATGQRVTLRCSPRSGDLSVYWYQQSLDQGLQFLIQYYNGEERAKGNILERFSAQQFPDLHSELNLSSLELGDSALYFCASSRDTNYGYTFGSGTRLTVV.

The genes are TRBV5-4 and TRBJ2-5; 12 bases are shared with TRBD2. CDR1 SGHNT and CDR2 YYREEE come from the germline V gene (reference sequence). The CDR3 totals 15 residues. Trimming took 4 bases from V and 2 from J; bases not matched to a gene: 3. The CDR3 reads CASSPTSGRQETQYF. The CDR3 DNA sequence: TGTGCCAGCAGCCCGACTAGCGGGAGACAAGAGACCCAGTACTTC.

CDR3 sequence: CASSPSNPGGSGANVLTF. The CDR3 DNA sequence: TGTGCCAGCAGCCCATCCAACCCAGGGGGCTCTGGGGCCAACGTCCTGACTTTC. The chain combines TRBV11-2 with TRBJ2-6; 7 nucleotides align to TRBD1. Germline lookup yields CDR1 SGHAT and CDR2 FQNNGV. There are 18 residues in the CDR3. With V trimmed by 5 bases and J by 0 bases, 10 bases remained unmatched.

The chain has TRBV14 and TRBJ1-2; tentatively, D is TRBD1 (5 bases). The CDR3 runs 13 residues. Between the trimmed V and J ends, which lost 5 bases and 1 base, there was a span of 8 bases. Germline CDR1 is SGHDN and CDR2 is FVKESK. The CDR3 protein is CASSAGINYGYTF. In nucleotides, the CDR3 is TGTGCCAGCAGCGCAGGGATTAACTATGGCTACACCTTC.

In this sample, this clone turned up once. V gene TRBV27 combines with J gene TRBJ1-2; D is unresolved. This CDR3 is built from 15 residues. CDR1 and CDR2 (germline): MNHEY, SMNVEV (reference sequence). V was cut by 5 bases and J by 4 bases, with 17 bases left in between. This chain's CDR3 is CASSISEGRIYGYTF. CDR3 DNA: TGTGCCAGCAGTATTTCTGAGGGCAGGATCTATGGCTACACCTTC.

This chain links TRBV11-2 with TRBJ2-7, with 8 bases matching TRBD2. V lost 5 bases to trimming and J lost 5 bases; unmatched junction nucleotides: 11. This CDR3 comprises 15 residues. Per germline, CDR1 SGHAT and CDR2 FQNNGV. The CDR3 nucleotides are TGTGCCAGCAGCGACGGTGCGGGGGGCCGCCACGAGCAGTACTTC. Its translation is CASSDGAGGRHEQYF.

The chain links TRBV6-5 to TRBJ1-4, with 9 nucleotides matching TRBD1. V shed 0 bases and J 8 bases; nucleotides not matched to a gene: 4. CDR1 and CDR2 (germline): MNHEY, SVGAGI. CDR3 size: 15 residues. The CDR3 protein is CASSYSGTGNEKLFF. As DNA, the CDR3 is TGTGCCAGCAGTTACTCCGGGACAGGGAACGAAAAACTGTTTTTT.

This clone came up many times. The chain is built from TRBV5-1 and TRBJ2-2, with TRBD1 matching over 7 bases. J gave up 7 bases and V 4 bases, and 10 bases lay outside the gene matches. The CDR3 runs 15 residues. Germline CDR1 SGHRS, CDR2 YFSETQ. This CDR3 reads CASSLDRAIIGELFF. CDR3 DNA: TGCGCCAGCAGCCTCGACAGGGCGATAATCGGGGAGCTGTTTTTT.

The chain employs TRBV10-3 and TRBJ1-5; D unclear. The CDR3 is made up of 15 amino acids. Trimming shortened V by 2 bases and J by 5 bases, and 13 bases separated the two germline ends. Germline V CDR1 and CDR2: ENHRY, SYGVKD. The chain's CDR3 is CAISEAGSNYQPQHF. CDR3 nucleotides: TGTGCCATCAGTGAGGCGGGATCCAATTATCAGCCCCAGCATTTT.

This chain connects TRBV11-3 to TRBJ2-3; D call uncertain. This CDR3 has 17 residues. Germline V gene lookup returns CDR1 SGHNT and CDR2 YENEEA. The V and J ends lost 1 base and 1 base respectively, with 15 bases between them. This chain's CDR3 is CASSLAESSTGTDTQYF. DNA of the CDR3: TGTGCCAGCAGCTTAGCCGAGTCCTCCACTGGCACAGATACGCAGTATTTT.

For the CDR3, the DNA is TGTGCTAGTGGAAATATTAACAGGGGTGGAGAAAAACTGTTTTTT. Amino acids: CASGNINRGGEKLFF. The chain recombines TRBV12-5 with TRBJ1-4; 7 nucleotides line up with TRBD1. V shed 6 bases, J shed 8 bases, and the junction held 12 bases outside the gene matches. Germline V gene lookup returns CDR1 LGHNT and CDR2 FRNRAP. The CDR3 extends over 15 amino acids.

This clone was observed a single time. The rearrangement uses TRBV19 and TRBJ1-1, with a possible D match to TRBD1 (5 bases). V lost 6 bases and J 1 base, leaving 6 bases between the germline ends. The germline CDR1 and CDR2 sequences are LNHDA and SQIVND (reference sequence). The CDR3 totals 12 residues. This CDR3 is CASSDRNTEAFF. CDR3 sequence (DNA): TGTGCCAGTAGCGACAGGAACACTGAAGCTTTCTTT.

V and J are TRBV12-3 or TRBV12-4 and TRBJ1-1; D remains unclear. Trimming left V 3 bases short and J 8 bases short, with 10 bases between. The CDR3 runs 12 residues. Here the CDR3 reads CASSFTYSEAFF. The DNA for the CDR3 is TGTGCCAGCAGTTTTACCTATTCAGAAGCTTTCTTT.

This clone was detected only a few times. The chain links TRBV12-5 to TRBJ1-5; 8 nucleotides match TRBD1. The CDR3 runs to 13 residues. The J segment lost 7 bases and the V segment lost 9 bases, leaving 8 bases of the junction unmatched. CDR1 is LGHNT, CDR2 FRNRAP, per germline. CDR3 amino acids: CASQGQGRQPQHF. CDR3 DNA: TGTGCTAGCCAAGGACAGGGACGACAGCCCCAGCATTTT.

The chain joins TRBV27 to TRBJ2-1, with no clear D. Trimming removed 5 bases from V and 5 bases from J, with 13 bases in between. CDR3 length: 14 amino acids. Germline CDR1 and CDR2: MNHEY and SMNVEV (reference sequence). CDR3 in DNA: TGTGCCAGCAGTCTGCGTTCTTCTAACAATGAGCAGTTCTTC. Amino acid sequence: CASSLRSSNNEQFF.

The chain employs TRBV9 and TRBJ2-3, with TRBD2 identical over 11 bases. Germline CDR1 and CDR2: SGDLS and YYNGEE. The CDR3 covers 16 residues. Germline trimming cut 3 bases from V and 9 bases from J; bases unmatched to any gene: 12. CDR3 amino acids: CASSDLAGGPTLTQYF. Written as DNA, the CDR3 is TGTGCCAGCAGCGATTTAGCGGGAGGGCCTACACTGACGCAGTATTTT.

This clone was detected a few times. The V and J genes are TRBV28 and TRBJ1-1; D perhaps matches TRBD1 (5 bases). CDR3 length: 15 amino acids. V was pared by 5 bases and J by 4 bases, with 17 bases between. Germline CDR1 is MDHEN and CDR2 is SYDVKM. The CDR3 DNA is TGTGCCAGCAGTCCCCCAAGGTCGGGGGGCACTGAAGCTTTCTTT. Amino acids: CASSPPRSGGTEAFF.

The chain uses TRBV7-3 and TRBJ1-1; 7 bases agree with TRBD1. Germline CDR1 and CDR2: SGHTA and FQGTGA. J was trimmed by 1 base and V by 5 bases; bases with no gene match: 4. The CDR3 consists of 14 residues. CDR3 in DNA: TGTGCCAGCAGCCGTGGGACAGCGAACACTGAAGCTTTCTTT. This encodes CASSRGTANTEAFF.

The J gene is TRBJ2-1, the V gene TRBV7-6; TRBD2 is a possible D gene (6 bases). V lost 0 bases, J lost 2 bases, and 8 bases lay in between. The CDR3 extends over 15 amino acids. The germline V gene encodes CDR1 SGHVS and CDR2 FNYEAQ. CDR3 protein: CASSLAGGPYNEQFF. The CDR3 DNA sequence: TGTGCCAGCAGCTTAGCGGGAGGCCCCTACAATGAGCAGTTCTTC.

The V and J genes are TRBV7-6 and TRBJ1-1, with D perhaps matching TRBD1 (5 bases). Trimming removed 1 base from V and 6 bases from J, with 12 bases in between. From germline, CDR1 is SGHVS and CDR2 FNYEAQ. The CDR3 is made up of 14 amino acids. CDR3 sequence reads: CASSLGHKGAEAFF. The CDR3, as DNA: TGTGCCAGCAGCTTAGGACATAAAGGGGCTGAAGCTTTCTTT.

This clone has only one observation. The rearrangement links TRBV27 to TRBJ1-2; TRBD1 is a possible D gene (5 bases). Germline lookup yields CDR1 MNHEY and CDR2 SMNVEV (reference sequence). This CDR3 has 12 amino acids. V lost 5 bases to trimming and J lost 8 bases, with 12 bases between them. In nucleotides, the CDR3 is TGTGCCAGCAGTCTCAAAGGGGAAGGCTACACCTTC. Translation: CASSLKGEGYTF.

A remark on this clone: Sequence at one end of the junction differs from germline and may be a read error. The genes are TRBV25-1 and TRBJ2-1, with D perhaps TRBD2 (6 bases). Germline V gene data show CDR1 as MGHDK and CDR2 as SYGVNS. CDR3 length equals 14 residues. The CDR3 nucleotides read TGTGCCACCAGTAGGGACTCCAACGCCAATGAGCAGTTCTTC. It translates to CATSRDSNANEQFF.

This clone appeared a few times. This rearrangement joins TRBV28 to TRBJ2-2; D uncertain. CDR1 and CDR2 from the germline V gene are MDHEN and SYDVKM. This CDR3 is built from 16 residues. With 2 bases removed from V and 0 bases from J, the gap between germline ends came to 10 bases. CDR3 DNA sequence: TGTGCCAGCAGTTTACATTCCCTAGCGAACACCGGGGAGCTGTTTTTT. The encoded protein is CASSLHSLANTGELFF. The entire variable domain, with the rest obtained from reference TRBV28 and TRBJ2-2, is as follows: DVKVTQSSRYLVKRTGEKVFLECVQDMDHENMFWYRQDPGLGLRLIYFSYDVKMKEKGDIPEGYSVSREKKERFSLILESASTNQTSMYLCASSLHSLANTGELFFGEGSRLTVL.

The V and J genes are TRBV10-1 and TRBJ1-3; possible D gene TRBD1, 6 bases. CDR3 length: 17 residues. Trimming took off 6 bases at V and 4 bases at J, with 22 bases between the two ends. Per germline, CDR1 WNHNN and CDR2 SYGVQD (reference sequence). CDR3 sequence reads: CASSDNPSTGRGNTIYF. The CDR3 DNA reads TGCGCCAGCAGCGACAATCCGTCGACAGGTCGCGGAAACACCATATATTTT.

V gene TRBV18 combines with J gene TRBJ2-1; 7 bases align to TRBD2. Germline V CDR1 and CDR2: KGHSH, LQKENI. The CDR3 has 16 residues. V trimming: 4 bases; J trimming: 0 bases; junction bases outside the gene matches: 6. The CDR3: CASSLPSGSSYNEQFF. The CDR3 DNA follows: TGTGCCAGCTCACTCCCTAGCGGAAGCTCCTACAATGAGCAGTTCTTC.

The chain uses TRBV28 and TRBJ1-1; 10 bases line up with TRBD1. V was pared by 5 bases and J by 3 bases, with 12 bases of the junction left unmatched. CDR3 length equals 17 residues. Germline V gene data show CDR1 as MDHEN and CDR2 as SYDVKM. The CDR3 DNA is TGTGCCAGCAGTGACCCGAGACAGGGGGCTGGGGACACTGAAGCTTTCTTT. Translating it yields CASSDPRQGAGDTEAFF. Full variable domain (outside the CDR3, taken from reference TRBV28 and TRBJ1-1): DVKVTQSSRYLVKRTGEKVFLECVQDMDHENMFWYRQDPGLGLRLIYFSYDVKMKEKGDIPEGYSVSREKKERFSLILESASTNQTSMYLCASSDPRQGAGDTEAFFGQGTRLTVV.

The chain employs TRBV2 and TRBJ1-5; no firm D call. V gave up 0 bases and J gave up 7 bases, with 7 bases separating them. Germline V gives CDR1 SNHLY, CDR2 FYNNEI. The CDR3 loop spans 13 amino acids. The CDR3 DNA sequence: TGTGCCAGCAGTGAAGCGCCAGAACAGCCCCAGCATTTT. Its protein is CASSEAPEQPQHF.